The 21 T cell receptor beta chains in this list originate from one sample, sequenced in a study of T cells in Graves' hyperthyroidism and ophthalmopathy. Template material for amplifying TCR beta CDR3 regions consisted of RNA transcripts. TCR CDR3 underwent first-round RT-PCR with the HTBI primer set. Each CDR3 protein gets one entry after TCRdb re-called the multiplex PCR reads with MiXCR. The profile shows about 420,000 distinct CDR3 sequences, about 15% of them singletons. Sequenced input: blood. These receptor sequences come from a woman younger than 35 with Graves' hyperthyroidism.

This clonotype was observed many times. DNA of the CDR3: TGTGCCAGCAGGGGACCGGGACAGGGAGAGACCCAGTACTTC. Protein sequence: CASRGPGQGETQYF. The genes are TRBV7-8 and TRBJ2-5; 9 bases align to TRBD1. This CDR3 is 14 amino acids long. The germline gives CDR1 SGHVS, CDR2 FQNEAQ. Losses at the gene ends were 6 bases for V and 4 bases for J; bases not matched to a gene: 6.

This clonotype was counted many times. The chain carries TRBV12-3 or TRBV12-4 and TRBJ2-1, with D tentatively TRBD1 or TRBD2 (5 bases each). Trimming left V 6 bases short and J 10 bases short, with 19 bases between. This CDR3 has 14 amino acids. This CDR3 is CASRTGTTPGEQFF. The CDR3 DNA sequence: TGTGCCAGCAGGACCGGGACCACCCCCGGAGAGCAGTTCTTC.

The sample holds many counts of this clonotype. The chain links TRBV28 to TRBJ2-1; 8 nucleotides agree with TRBD2. CDR1 and CDR2 (germline): MDHEN, SYDVKM. The CDR3 is 14 amino acids. V gave up 4 bases and J gave up 4 bases; unmatched junction bases: 3. Here the CDR3 reads CASSSGLGYNEQFF. Written as DNA, the CDR3 is TGTGCCAGCAGTTCGGGACTAGGTTACAATGAGCAGTTCTTC.

V gene TRBV5-6 combines with J gene TRBJ2-7; 11 bases agree with TRBD2. The V gene's germline CDR1 is SGHDT and CDR2 YYEEEE. V shed 4 bases, J shed 5 bases, and the junction held 14 bases outside the gene matches. The CDR3 runs to 17 residues. This chain's CDR3 is CASSLWALAGGFNEQYF. In DNA, the CDR3 is TGTGCCAGCAGCCTGTGGGCTCTAGCGGGAGGCTTCAACGAGCAGTACTTC. The whole variable domain, filled in from reference TRBV5-6 and TRBJ2-7, reads DAGVTQSPTHLIKTRGQQVTLRCSPKSGHDTVSWYQQALGQGPQFIFQYYEEEERQRGNFPDRFSGHQFPNYSSELNVNALLLGDSALYLCASSLWALAGGFNEQYFGPGTRLTVT.

This clonotype came up many times. This chain joins TRBV6-4 and TRBJ2-1, with 10 bases fitting TRBD1. Germline trimming cut 2 bases from V and 10 bases from J; bases unmatched to any gene: 8. The germline V gene encodes CDR1 MRHNA and CDR2 SNTAGT. The CDR3 runs to 15 residues. DNA of the CDR3: TGTGCCAGCAGTGACGGACAGGGGGGGGTAAACGAGCAGTTCTTC. Its protein product is CASSDGQGGVNEQFF.

This clonotype was seen more than once but under ten times. J is TRBJ1-6 and V is TRBV5-1, with 7 bases identical to TRBD1. This CDR3 has 15 amino acids. V lost 4 bases, J lost 5 bases, and 6 bases stayed unmatched. Germline V gene lookup returns CDR1 SGHRS and CDR2 YFSETQ. This CDR3 reads CASSGAGTDNSPLHF. The CDR3 coding sequence is TGCGCCAGCAGCGGGGCCGGGACAGATAATTCACCCCTCCACTTT.

There are a few counts of this clonotype. Being one base from a much bigger clone, this may be a read error. This chain uses TRBV7-9 with TRBJ2-7; no clear D. The germline CDR1 and CDR2 sequences are SEHNR and FQNEAQ (reference sequence). The CDR3 is made up of 13 amino acids. V was cut by 5 bases and J by 3 bases, with 11 bases left in between. The CDR3 spells CASSPPGNYEQYV. The CDR3 DNA reads as TGTGCCAGCAGCCCCCCTGGGAACTACGAGCAGTACGTC.

This clonotype appeared a few times. This sequence joins TRBV7-6 and TRBJ2-3; D is unclear. Germline V gene lookup returns CDR1 SGHVS and CDR2 FNYEAQ. Trimming shortened V by 0 bases and J by 5 bases, and 6 bases separated the two germline ends. The CDR3 has 13 residues. The CDR3 bases are TGTGCCAGCAGCTTAGCGACCCTAGATACGCAGTATTTT. It specifies CASSLATLDTQYF.

This clonotype occurred many times. The chain combines TRBV2 with TRBJ2-3; perhaps D is TRBD1 or TRBD2 (5 bases each). Trimming removed 4 bases at V and 6 bases at J, with 14 bases between. The germline V gene has CDR1 SNHLY and CDR2 FYNNEI. The CDR3 is 14 amino acids. The CDR3 nucleotides read TGTGCCAGCAGTGTTGGGACCCGCAGGGATACGCAGTATTTT. It yields the protein CASSVGTRRDTQYF.

This clonotype was seen a handful of times. V usage is TRBV29-1 and J usage is TRBJ1-3, with D possibly matching TRBD1 (5 bases). Trimming removed 0 bases from V and 4 bases from J, with 10 bases in between. Germline-derived CDR1 and CDR2 are SQVTM and ANQGSEA. The CDR3 sequence is 14 residues long. CDR3 sequence: CSVEEAGWGNTIYF. The CDR3 bases are TGCAGCGTTGAAGAAGCAGGGTGGGGAAACACCATATATTTT.

This clonotype has at least ten counts. The rearrangement uses TRBV12-3 or TRBV12-4 and TRBJ2-7, with TRBD2 matching over 8 bases. Losses at the gene ends were 6 bases for V and 6 bases for J; bases not matched to a gene: 10. The CDR3 spans 14 residues. The CDR3 DNA follows: TGTGCCAGCAGCCCGGGACTAGTGAGTACCGAGCAGTACTTC. It encodes CASSPGLVSTEQYF.

This clonotype has more than one count but fewer than ten. V usage is TRBV6-1 and J usage is TRBJ2-5; TRBD2 matches 9 bases. Looked up from germline, CDR1 is MNHNS and CDR2 is SASEGT. J lost 1 base, V lost 4 bases, and 1 base had no gene match. CDR3 size: 14 residues. This CDR3 reads CASSGAGGQETQYF. The CDR3 nucleotides are TGTGCCAGCAGTGGAGCGGGGGGCCAAGAGACCCAGTACTTC.

As regards this clonotype: The junction and the germline gene differ at one end; a read error may be behind it. The chain is built from TRBV7-7 and TRBJ2-1; the D gene is possibly TRBD2 (6 bases). Germline CDR1 is SSHAT and CDR2 is FNYEAQ (reference sequence). The CDR3 loop spans 13 amino acids. The CDR3 DNA is TGTGCTAGCAGCTTGGAGGGCCTGGCAGAGCAGTTCTTC. Translation: CASSLEGLAEQFF. The whole variable domain, filled in from reference TRBV7-7 and TRBJ2-1, reads GAGVSQSPRYKVTKRGQDVTLRCDPISSHATLYWYQQALGQGPEFLTYFNYEAQPDKSGLPSDRFSAERPEGSISTLTIQRTEQRDSAMYRCASSLEGLAEQFFGPGTRLTVL.

The table lists this clonotype with many counts. The V and J genes are TRBV7-8 and TRBJ2-1, with TRBD1 matching over 7 bases. Per germline, CDR1 SGHVS and CDR2 FQNEAQ. The CDR3 extends over 16 amino acids. J gave up 2 bases and V 0 bases, and 4 bases lay outside the gene matches. CDR3 nucleotides: TGTGCCAGCAGCTTAGCGGGGCAGGGGGCCTACAATGAGCAGTTCTTC. Translation gives CASSLAGQGAYNEQFF. The full variable domain, in which reference TRBV7-8 and TRBJ2-1 provide the parts outside the CDR3, is GAGVSQSPRYKVAKRGQDVALRCDPISGHVSLFWYQQALGQGPEFLTYFQNEAQLDKSGLPSDRFFAERPEGSVSTLKIQRTQQEDSAVYLCASSLAGQGAYNEQFFGPGTRLTVL.

The rearrangement uses TRBV28 and TRBJ1-1; TRBD1 matches at 7 bases. Germline trimming cut 6 bases from V and 1 base from J; bases unmatched to any gene: 2. Germline lookup yields CDR1 MDHEN and CDR2 SYDVKM. The CDR3 is 13 residues long. CDR3: CASRDRPNTEAFF. CDR3 DNA: TGTGCCAGCAGGGACAGGCCGAACACTGAAGCTTTCTTT.

V and J are TRBV30 and TRBJ1-6, with D possibly TRBD1 on 5 matching bases. CDR3 length equals 13 residues. Trimming cost V 6 bases and J 9 bases, with 15 bases left between them. Germline CDR1 and CDR2: GTSNPN and SVGIG (reference sequence). For the CDR3, the DNA is TGTGCCTGTACACGGACCGGGGGTTCACCCCTCCACTTT. This translates into CACTRTGGSPLHF.

The sample holds many counts of this clonotype. The chain employs TRBV19 and TRBJ1-1; D gene ambiguous. Deletions cut 5 bases from V and 7 bases from J, with 11 bases between. Germline V CDR1 and CDR2: LNHDA, SQIVND (reference sequence). The CDR3 length is 12 residues. Here the CDR3 DNA reads TGTGCCAGTAGTCTGGAGGGTGGTGAAGCTTTCTTT. It codes for CASSLEGGEAFF.

The V gene is TRBV2, the J gene TRBJ2-7; D not certain. Germline V CDR1 and CDR2: SNHLY, FYNNEI. The germline V and J ends were trimmed by 6 bases and 0 bases, with 15 bases remaining between them. The CDR3 has 15 amino acids. CDR3 sequence: CASSVGSTPSYEQYF. The DNA for the CDR3 is TGTGCCAGCAGCGTAGGTTCTACCCCCTCCTACGAGCAGTACTTC.

This clonotype was observed many times. The chain recombines TRBV11-3 with TRBJ2-1, with 10 bases lining up with TRBD2. The ends lost 3 bases at V and 2 bases at J; junction bases unmatched: 7. CDR3 length: 17 residues. The germline CDR1 and CDR2 sequences are SGHNT and YENEEA. The CDR3 region is CASSFGLAGVTYNEQFF. The CDR3 DNA reads TGTGCCAGCAGCTTTGGTCTAGCGGGAGTAACCTACAATGAGCAGTTCTTC.

This clonotype was observed a handful of times. This chain uses TRBV6-2 or TRBV6-3 with TRBJ2-2; 9 bases match TRBD1. The CDR3 runs 17 residues. Per germline, CDR1 MNHEY and CDR2 SVGEGT. V gave up 5 bases and J gave up 5 bases; unmatched junction bases: 12. CDR3 coding DNA: TGTGCCAGCAGTGTAGATGTCGGGACAGGGAGAACCGGGGAGCTGTTTTTT. Translated, it gives CASSVDVGTGRTGELFF.

Regarding this clonotype: One base away lies a much larger clone, so this may be a sequencing read error. The rearrangement links TRBV20-1 to TRBJ2-7, with 7 bases lining up with TRBD2. Trimming took 0 bases from V and 7 from J; bases not matched to a gene: 12. The CDR3 contains 15 residues. Germline V gene data show CDR1 as DFQATT and CDR2 as SNEGSKA (reference sequence). The CDR3 protein is CSARDLAGVIHEQYF. The CDR3 nucleotides read TGCAGTGCTAGAGATCTTGCGGGAGTAATTCATGAGCAGTACTTC.